The subject of this entry is one T cell receptor beta chain. No antigen is known for it. A junction boundary mismatches the germline segment, possibly from a read error. TCRdb keeps only in-frame clones here, not all; method: immunoSEQ multiplex PCR. The table lists approximately 87,000 clones, approximately 85% of them singletons, with around 4.1% in the top ten. These data originate in a study of OX40 agonist ivuxolimab in advanced cancers. Study information: A mean age of approximately 64 years, range about 20 to 79, was recorded, and around 85% were male. Notes on the study in general: Mean expanded clone counts were higher in CD8+ than CD4+ T cells.

In germline, CDR1 is MDHEN, CDR2 SYDVKM. The length of the CDR3 is 11 residues. The receptor comes from an adult with an advanced solid tumor such as melanoma, head and neck, liver or kidney cancer. This specimen was CD4+ or CD8+ T cells sorted from blood, taken in a trial of the OX40 agonist ivuxolimab. The V and J genes are TRBV28 and TRBJ1-1, with TRBD1 matching over 7 bases. CDR3 DNA sequence: TGTGCCAGCAGTTCAAGCGAGGACAGGCTGTTT. It translates to CASSSSEDRLF.